This T cell receptor beta chain appears in the sequencing data of a study of blood T cell repertoires in COVID-19. Regarding this clone: A read error may account for a junction end that differs from germline.

As handled by the study authors: Amplification of reference gene primers was used by the study to estimate nucleated cell counts. Sequencing was performed with immunoSEQ multiplex PCR; in TCRdb, only in-frame clones are kept and a portion is missing. The V and J calls and clone size come from that table; D and trimming were worked out from the DNA. The sample includes 150,000 to 200,000 clones, about 88% seen only once; the top ten take 15% to 20%. CDR1 and CDR2 from the germline V gene are MNHEY and SVGAGI. CDR3 length equals 13 residues. This TCR was sampled from a man in his 60s with active or convalescent COVID-19. Sequencing was performed on peripheral blood. The V gene is TRBV6-5, the J gene TRBJ1-1; 8 bases line up with TRBD1. CDR3 loop: CASIYRGTTEAFF. CDR3 DNA: TGTGCCAGCATTTACAGGGGGACCACTGAAGCTTTCTTT.